What follows are 29 T cell receptor beta chains derived from one specimen sequenced in a study of blood T cell repertoires in COVID-19. Libraries were prepared by immunoSEQ multiplex PCR; TCRdb keeps only in-frame clonotypes and omits some of them. The sample yields around 80,000 clones, about four fifths seen once. Material: peripheral blood. These receptors all come from an elderly woman with active or convalescent COVID-19.

This clone showed up just a few times. This chain connects TRBV6-2 or TRBV6-3 to TRBJ1-6; 9 bases agree with TRBD1. V shed 6 bases, J shed 10 bases, and the junction held 7 bases outside the gene matches. The CDR3 spans 14 residues. Germline assignment: CDR1 MNHEY and CDR2 SVGEGT. Here the CDR3 reads CASSVDRGSSPLHF. CDR3 sequence (DNA): TGTGCCAGCAGCGTCGACAGGGGGAGCTCACCCCTCCACTTT.

This rearrangement joins TRBV4-3 to TRBJ2-2; TRBD2 agrees at 7 bases. The CDR3 extends over 17 amino acids. The junction had 9 bases not matched to a gene; V was cut back by 0 bases and J by 5 bases. Germline assignment: CDR1 LGHNA and CDR2 YSLEER. This CDR3 reads CASSQDVGGSRTGELFF. CDR3 coding DNA: TGCGCCAGCAGCCAAGATGTGGGGGGGAGTCGTACCGGGGAGCTGTTTTTT.

V usage is TRBV5-5 and J usage is TRBJ2-2; D remains ambiguous. Trimming stripped 0 bases from V and 6 bases from J, with 15 bases between. Looked up from germline, CDR1 is SGHKS and CDR2 is YYEKEE (reference sequence). The CDR3 covers 16 residues. The chain's CDR3 is CASSLEEWAYSGELFF. The CDR3 DNA sequence: TGTGCCAGCAGCTTGGAAGAGTGGGCTTACTCCGGGGAGCTGTTTTTT.

The V gene is TRBV7-9, the J gene TRBJ1-2; TRBD1 agrees at 7 bases. The CDR3 runs 12 residues. Germline V gene data show CDR1 as SEHNR and CDR2 as FQNEAQ (reference sequence). After removal of 6 bases from V and 7 bases from J, the junction contained 5 bases not matched to a gene. DNA for the CDR3: TGTGCCAGCAGTCCGACAGGGAGTGGCTACACCTTC. Its translation is CASSPTGSGYTF.

This chain links TRBV19 with TRBJ1-2; TRBD1 aligns across 8 bases. Trimming removed 6 bases from V and 6 bases from J; junction bases left unmatched: 18. This CDR3 spans 17 amino acids. In germline, CDR1 is LNHDA, CDR2 SQIVND (reference sequence). The CDR3 nucleotides are TGTGCCAGTAGCCATGCCATATACCGCAGGGGGCGCAATGGCTACACCTTC. Encoded protein: CASSHAIYRRGRNGYTF.

This chain links TRBV5-6 with TRBJ1-5; the D is unclear. Germline V gene lookup returns CDR1 SGHDT and CDR2 YYEEEE. Trimming stripped 0 bases from V and 1 base from J, with 14 bases between. The CDR3 is 17 amino acids. The CDR3 loop is CASSLGEARLSNQPQHF. In DNA form, the CDR3 reads TGTGCCAGCAGCTTGGGAGAAGCCCGGTTAAGCAATCAGCCCCAGCATTTT.

The chain links TRBV28 to TRBJ1-5; D is unclear. Germline values: CDR1 MDHEN, CDR2 SYDVKM. CDR3 length: 16 amino acids. Trimming removed 6 bases at V and 0 bases at J, with 15 bases between. The CDR3 is CASSPEILYSNQPQHF. CDR3 sequence (DNA): TGTGCCAGCAGCCCTGAGATCCTGTATAGCAATCAGCCCCAGCATTTT.

V gene TRBV9 combines with J gene TRBJ1-6; D gene uncertain. The CDR3 contains 15 residues. The V end lost 0 bases, the J end lost 3 bases, and 7 bases lay between the germline ends. Germline assignment: CDR1 SGDLS and CDR2 YYNGEE. The CDR3 sequence: CASSVGRDYNSPLHF. CDR3 bases: TGTGCCAGCAGCGTAGGTCGAGACTATAATTCACCCCTCCACTTT. The variable domain in full, with the rest retrieved from reference TRBV9 and TRBJ1-6, is DSGVTQTPKHLITATGQRVTLRCSPRSGDLSVYWYQQSLDQGLQFLIQYYNGEERAKGNILERFSAQQFPDLHSELNLSSLELGDSALYFCASSVGRDYNSPLHFGNGTRLTVT.

The V call is TRBV9, the J call TRBJ1-6; a weak D match, TRBD1 (6 bases). With 3 bases removed from V and 5 bases from J, the gap between germline ends came to 12 bases. Germline CDR1 SGDLS, CDR2 YYNGEE. The CDR3 runs to 15 residues. The CDR3 DNA is TGTGCCAGCAGCGCCACAGGGACGGATAATTCACCCCTCCACTTT. Amino acid sequence: CASSATGTDNSPLHF.

This clone was observed a single time. This sequence joins TRBV7-2 and TRBJ2-1, with TRBD2 identical over 9 bases. This CDR3 is 17 amino acids long. Germline CDR1 SGHTA, CDR2 FQGNSA. The J segment lost 4 bases and the V segment lost 0 bases, leaving 7 bases of the junction unmatched. The CDR3 nucleotides are TGTGCCAGCAGCTTAGCCCTTACGAGCGGGGGGTACAATGAGCAGTTCTTC. Residues: CASSLALTSGGYNEQFF.

The chain recombines TRBV19 with TRBJ1-3; 10 nucleotides match TRBD1. The germline gives CDR1 LNHDA, CDR2 SQIVND (reference sequence). The trim removed 4 bases at V and 0 bases at J, leaving 6 bases unmatched. CDR3 length: 17 residues. Here the CDR3 reads CASSKRDRGYSGNTIYF. The CDR3, as DNA: TGTGCCAGTAGTAAGCGGGACAGGGGATACTCTGGAAACACCATATATTTT.

The gene calls are TRBV7-8 and TRBJ1-2, with 9 bases that match TRBD1. V was clipped by 2 bases and J by 4 bases; unmatched bases: 14. The CDR3 consists of 18 residues. CDR1 SGHVS and CDR2 FQNEAQ come from the germline V gene. The CDR3 reads CASSLYGQGNELSYGYTF. The DNA for the CDR3 is TGTGCCAGCAGCTTATATGGACAGGGGAATGAGTTAAGCTATGGCTACACCTTC.

The V gene is TRBV7-2, the J gene TRBJ1-6; TRBD1 matches 8 bases. V lost 1 base to trimming and J lost 12 bases; unmatched junction nucleotides: 8. The CDR3 loop spans 15 amino acids. In germline, CDR1 is SGHTA, CDR2 FQGNSA. CDR3 region: CASSLDRGVFIPLHF. CDR3 sequence (DNA): TGTGCCAGCAGCTTAGACAGGGGGGTATTCATACCCCTCCACTTT. The complete variable domain, with remaining parts taken from reference TRBV7-2 and TRBJ1-6, reads GAGVSQSPSNKVTEKGKDVELRCDPISGHTALYWYRQSLGQGLEFLIYFQGNSAPDKSGLPSDRFSAERTGGSVSTLTIQRTQQEDSAVYLCASSLDRGVFIPLHFGNGTRLTVT.

The chain joins TRBV19 to TRBJ1-5; TRBD1 agrees at 12 bases. The CDR3 runs to 17 residues. Trimming cost V 5 bases and J 4 bases; bases outside gene matches: 9. In germline, CDR1 is LNHDA, CDR2 SQIVND (reference sequence). CDR3 nucleotide sequence: TGTGCCAGTAGTTTCCGGCTGGGACAGGGGGCGAATCAGCCCCAGCATTTT. Protein product: CASSFRLGQGANQPQHF.

The CDR3 sequence: CASTKQGAGGYNEQFF. CDR3 DNA: TGTGCCAGCACCAAACAGGGGGCGGGGGGCTACAATGAGCAGTTCTTC. This chain uses TRBV2 with TRBJ2-1, with D possibly matching TRBD1 (9 bases). The CDR3 consists of 16 residues. Trimming left V 7 bases short and J 3 bases short, with 19 bases between. Germline CDR1 SNHLY, CDR2 FYNNEI.

The gene calls are TRBV6-5 and TRBJ2-5; D possibly corresponds to TRBD1 (6 bases). This CDR3 has 14 residues. V was shortened by 10 bases and J by 7 bases, with 22 bases between the two germline ends. Germline V gives CDR1 MNHEY, CDR2 SVGAGI. This chain's CDR3 is CATLPTGARGTQYF. Written as DNA, the CDR3 is TGTGCCACCCTCCCGACAGGAGCGAGGGGGACCCAGTACTTC.

As concerns this clone: The junction does not match germline at one end; this may be a read error. This chain links TRBV7-7 with TRBJ2-5; the match to TRBD2 covers 8 bases. CDR1 and CDR2 from the germline V gene are SSHAT and FNYEAQ (reference sequence). The CDR3 is 16 amino acids. CDR3 nucleotide sequence: TGTGCTAGCAGCTTCCGGGCTAGCTTTGCGGGGGGGACCCAGTACTTC. It specifies CASSFRASFAGGTQYF. Looking up the rest from reference TRBV7-7 and TRBJ2-5 gives the full variable domain: GAGVSQSPRYKVTKRGQDVTLRCDPISSHATLYWYQQALGQGPEFLTYFNYEAQPDKSGLPSDRFSAERPEGSISTLTIQRTEQRDSAMYRCASSFRASFAGGTQYFGPGTRLLVL.

The V call is TRBV30, the J call TRBJ1-3; 11 nucleotides line up with TRBD1. This CDR3 is built from 17 residues. The trim removed 4 bases at V and 0 bases at J, leaving 8 bases unmatched. Germline V gene lookup returns CDR1 GTSNPN and CDR2 SVGIG (reference sequence). In DNA form, the CDR3 reads TGTGCCTGGATCCCCTGGACAGGGGGCGCCTCTGGAAACACCATATATTTT. Residues: CAWIPWTGGASGNTIYF.

The V and J genes are TRBV19 and TRBJ1-6, with D possibly being TRBD1 (6 bases). The ends were cut back, 5 bases at V and 7 bases at J, with 15 bases in the middle. The CDR3 totals 15 residues. Germline CDR1 reads LNHDA; CDR2 reads SQIVND (reference sequence). The CDR3 DNA reads TGTGCCAGTAGTCCCGAGGGGACACCGAATTCACCCCTCCACTTT. Translation gives CASSPEGTPNSPLHF. Supplemented by reference TRBV19 and TRBJ1-6, the full variable domain reads DGGITQSPKYLFRKEGQNVTLSCEQNLNHDAMYWYRQDPGQGLRLIYYSQIVNDFQKGDIAEGYSVSREKKESFPLTVTSAQKNPTAFYLCASSPEGTPNSPLHFGNGTRLTVT.

The chain employs TRBV3-1 (or the pseudogene TRBV3-2) and TRBJ1-3; D is possibly TRBD1 (6 bases). The CDR3 runs to 14 residues. The V end was cut by 7 bases, the J end by 5 bases, with 15 bases between. Germline CDR1 LGHDT, CDR2 YNNKEL (reference sequence). In DNA, the CDR3 is TGTGCCAGCACCGTGCGGGGGGCGAGAAACACCATATATTTT. Translated, it gives CASTVRGARNTIYF.

CDR3 amino acids: CASSNGQGAEKLFF. CDR3 nucleotide sequence: TGCGCCAGCAGCAATGGACAGGGGGCGGAAAAACTGTTTTTT. The chain couples TRBV5-1 to TRBJ1-4, with 11 bases aligning to TRBD1. The J segment lost 8 bases and the V segment lost 4 bases, leaving 4 bases of the junction unmatched. This CDR3 spans 14 amino acids. The germline V gene has CDR1 SGHRS and CDR2 YFSETQ. Full variable domain (remainder filled in from reference TRBV5-1 and TRBJ1-4): KAGVTQTPRYLIKTRGQQVTLSCSPISGHRSVSWYQQTPGQGLQFLFEYFSETQRNKGNFPGRFSGRQFSNSRSEMNVSTLELGDSALYLCASSNGQGAEKLFFGSGTQLSVL.

V usage is TRBV2 and J usage is TRBJ1-5; TRBD1 agrees at 7 bases. The CDR3 extends over 12 amino acids. Unmatched junction bases numbered 3, after V lost 10 bases and J lost 3 bases. Germline assignment: CDR1 SNHLY and CDR2 FYNNEI. The CDR3 DNA follows: TGTGCCATACAGGGGAACAATCAGCCCCAGCATTTT. It is translated as CAIQGNNQPQHF.

J is TRBJ1-2 and V is TRBV6-5; 11 bases line up with TRBD1. J gave up 8 bases and V 6 bases, and 8 bases lay outside the gene matches. The CDR3 length is 14 residues. In germline, CDR1 is MNHEY, CDR2 SVGAGI. Here the CDR3 DNA reads TGTGCCAGCAGGGGACAGGGGGACCTGGGGGGCTACACCTTC. Protein sequence: CASRGQGDLGGYTF.

V gene TRBV5-1 combines with J gene TRBJ2-1; 8 positions agree with TRBD1. Germline lookup yields CDR1 SGHRS and CDR2 YFSETQ. CDR3 size: 16 residues. V dropped 0 bases and J dropped 1; count of bases not matched to a gene: 3. This CDR3 is CASSLEWDRSYNEQFF. In nucleotides, the CDR3 is TGCGCCAGCAGCTTGGAGTGGGACAGGTCCTACAATGAGCAGTTCTTC.

This chain links TRBV11-1 with TRBJ1-3, with 7 bases fitting TRBD1. CDR3 length: 15 residues. Per germline, CDR1 SGHAT and CDR2 FQDESV (reference sequence). V gave up 3 bases and J gave up 2 bases; unmatched junction bases: 4. The CDR3 loop is CASSFRGQTGNTIYF. DNA of the CDR3: TGTGCCAGCAGCTTTAGGGGGCAAACTGGAAACACCATATATTTT.

This clone appeared a single time. DNA of the CDR3: TGTGCCAGCAGTTACTCGACCAGGGGGCATGAGCAGTTCTTC. It encodes CASSYSTRGHEQFF. This chain connects TRBV6-5 to TRBJ2-1; 8 nucleotides align to TRBD1. Germline V CDR1 and CDR2: MNHEY, SVGAGI. With V trimmed by 0 bases and J by 8 bases, 3 bases remained unmatched. The CDR3 runs to 14 residues.

This rearrangement joins TRBV5-6 to TRBJ2-2; 9 positions agree with TRBD2. Germline CDR1 reads SGHDT; CDR2 reads YYEEEE. This CDR3 spans 18 amino acids. The ends lost 0 bases at V and 1 base at J; junction bases unmatched: 7. This CDR3 reads CASSLAGSGGQNTGELFF. CDR3 coding DNA: TGTGCCAGCAGCTTGGCTGGAAGCGGGGGGCAGAACACCGGGGAGCTGTTTTTT.

This clone has only a few counts. The J gene is TRBJ2-5, the V gene TRBV2; maybe TRBD2 (5 bases). V was clipped by 2 bases and J by 10 bases, with 23 bases between them. The germline V gene encodes CDR1 SNHLY and CDR2 FYNNEI. This CDR3 is built from 16 residues. In nucleotides, the CDR3 is TGTGCCAGCAGTGAATATTGGACCTTCGGGATGGGGAGCCAGTACTTC. Protein: CASSEYWTFGMGSQYF. The full variable domain, in which reference TRBV2 and TRBJ2-5 provide the parts outside the CDR3, is EPEVTQTPSHQVTQMGQEVILRCVPISNHLYFYWYRQILGQKVEFLVSFYNNEISEKSEIFDDQFSVERPDGSNFTLKIRSTKLEDSAMYFCASSEYWTFGMGSQYFGPGTRLLVL.

The J gene is TRBJ2-1, the V gene TRBV12-3 or TRBV12-4; 9 nucleotides agree with TRBD1. Trimming cost V 0 bases and J 13 bases; bases outside gene matches: 4. The CDR3 has 13 amino acids. In DNA, the CDR3 is TGTGCCAGCAGTTTAGCGGGGACAGGGACCCAGTTCTTC. Protein: CASSLAGTGTQFF.